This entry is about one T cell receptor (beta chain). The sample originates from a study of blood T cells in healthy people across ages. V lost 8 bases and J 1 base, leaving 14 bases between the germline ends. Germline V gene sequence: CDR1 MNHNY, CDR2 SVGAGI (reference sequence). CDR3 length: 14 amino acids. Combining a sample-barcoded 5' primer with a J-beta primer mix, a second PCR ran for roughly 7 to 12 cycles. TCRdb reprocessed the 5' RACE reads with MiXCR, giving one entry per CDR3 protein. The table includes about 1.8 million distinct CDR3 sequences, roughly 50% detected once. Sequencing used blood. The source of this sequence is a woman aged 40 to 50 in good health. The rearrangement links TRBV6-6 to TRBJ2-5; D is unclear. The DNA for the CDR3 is TGTGCCAGCTCCTTTCTGACCCCCCAAGAGACCCAGTACTTC. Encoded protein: CASSFLTPQETQYF.